The text below deals with one T cell receptor beta chain. Antigen specificity is unknown. Treatment specified: oral pan-JAK inhibitor, 5-10 mg twice daily. V lost 5 bases and J lost 1, with 12 bases in between. The CDR3 length is 15 residues. CDR1 and CDR2 (germline): SQVTM, ANQGSEA. RNA, once extracted, was reverse transcribed into cDNA for use as the sequencing template. Assay: immunoSEQ multiplex PCR; the TCRdb copy retains only in-frame clones and omits some. The profile covers 70,000 or so clones, with 25% to 35% appearing a single time and more than 12% taken by the ten largest. This entry comes from a study of CD8+ T cells in alopecia areata. Study-wide results and limits: During tofacitinib treatment, many expanded lesional clones remained in scalp and blood. Lesional tissue from the scalp (especially in alopecia totalis/universalis) showed higher clonality than normal scalp.

This chain joins TRBV29-1 and TRBJ2-6; D possibly matches TRBD1 or TRBD2 (5 bases each). Sequences were derived from CD8+ T cells sorted from blood, sampled at week 4, from a patient treated with tofacitinib. This clonotype was obtained from a human donor with alopecia areata. The CDR3 DNA reads TGCAGCGTTCGTGAATGGGGGTCTGGGGCCAACGTCCTGACTTTC. Its translation is CSVREWGSGANVLTF.